The T cell receptor beta chain described here comes from a study of T cells after yellow fever vaccination. A few counts support this clonotype. Its target is not known. J was trimmed by 3 bases and V by 5 bases; bases with no gene match: 11. This CDR3 spans 16 amino acids. CDR1 LGHDT and CDR2 YNNKEL come from the germline V gene (reference sequence). The 5'RACE template-switching step produced TCR cDNA and added a universal primer site and UMIs. TCRdb re-called the 5' RACE reads through MiXCR, storing one row per CDR3 protein. In the table there are some 560,000 distinct CDR3 sequences, under 25% of which are singletons. Broader study findings: Researchers noted that a small share of clonotypes showed up in both CD4 and CD8 compartments. FACS-sorted repertoires could harbor abundant contaminating bulk-population clonotypes. Primary-vaccination clones mostly resurfaced post-booster (96% CD4, under 90% CD8).

The receptor's source is a young man who received the YFV17D yellow fever vaccine. This chain connects TRBV3-1 to TRBJ2-7; TRBD2 matches at 9 bases. Sequenced here: PBMCs, sampled 15 days after the yellow fever booster vaccination. DNA for the CDR3: TGTGCCAGCAGCACGGGCGGGAGGGAATATTTCTACGAGCAGTACTTC. Encoded protein: CASSTGGREYFYEQYF.